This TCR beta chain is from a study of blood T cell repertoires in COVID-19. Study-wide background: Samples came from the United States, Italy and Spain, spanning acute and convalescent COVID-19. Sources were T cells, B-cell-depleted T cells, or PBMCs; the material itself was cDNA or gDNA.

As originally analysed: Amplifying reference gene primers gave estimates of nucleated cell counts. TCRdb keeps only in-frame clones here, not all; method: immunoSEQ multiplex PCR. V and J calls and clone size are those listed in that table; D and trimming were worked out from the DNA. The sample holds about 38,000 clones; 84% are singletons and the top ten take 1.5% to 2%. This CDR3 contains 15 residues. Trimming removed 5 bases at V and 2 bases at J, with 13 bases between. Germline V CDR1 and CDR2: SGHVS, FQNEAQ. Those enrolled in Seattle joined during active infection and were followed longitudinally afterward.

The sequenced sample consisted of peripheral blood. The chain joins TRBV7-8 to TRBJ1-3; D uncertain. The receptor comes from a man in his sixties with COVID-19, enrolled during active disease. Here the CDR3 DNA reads TGTGCCAGCAGCCCCGCCCCGGTTACTGGAAACACCATATATTTT. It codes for CASSPAPVTGNTIYF.